These 27 T cell receptor beta chains were all obtained from the same sample, sequenced in a study of blood T cell repertoires in COVID-19. Method: immunoSEQ multiplex PCR; TCRdb's copy keeps in-frame clones and lacks some. The sample lists a few hundred thousand clones; roughly 83% were seen once. Sequenced: peripheral blood. The receptors derive from a man in his sixties who had recovered from COVID-19.

V is TRBV19 and J is TRBJ1-1; TRBD1 matches 11 bases. This CDR3 comprises 14 residues. The J segment lost 4 bases and the V segment lost 4 bases, leaving 2 bases of the junction unmatched. Germline V CDR1 and CDR2: LNHDA, SQIVND (reference sequence). The CDR3 spells CASSRGTGGTEAFF. In nucleotides, the CDR3 is TGTGCCAGTAGTAGGGGGACAGGGGGCACTGAAGCTTTCTTT.

The V call is TRBV7-9, the J call TRBJ2-3; 14 bases are shared with TRBD2. Germline assignment: CDR1 SEHNR and CDR2 FQNEAQ (reference sequence). The CDR3 is made up of 16 amino acids. V trimming: 3 bases; J trimming: 5 bases; junction bases outside the gene matches: 4. The DNA for the CDR3 is TGTGCCAGCAGCTTCACCGGGACTAGCGGGGGAGATACGCAGTATTTT. It is translated as CASSFTGTSGGDTQYF.

The gene calls are TRBV4-2 and TRBJ2-3; tentatively, D is TRBD2 (6 bases). Trimming stripped 1 base from V and 0 bases from J, with 11 bases between. Germline loops: CDR1 LGHNA, CDR2 YNFKEQ. This CDR3 has 16 amino acids. This CDR3 is CASSQAAGSSTDTQYF. CDR3 bases: TGTGCCAGCAGCCAAGCGGCGGGGTCTAGCACAGATACGCAGTATTTT.

CDR3 in amino acids: CASSFPAGVTWEQYF. The CDR3 bases are TGTGCCAGCAGCTTTCCAGCGGGAGTAACATGGGAGCAGTACTTC. The genes are TRBV5-6 and TRBJ2-7; 8 bases line up with TRBD2. Per the germline V gene, CDR1 is SGHDT and CDR2 is YYEEEE. V trimming: 2 bases; J trimming: 7 bases; junction bases outside the gene matches: 11. There are 15 residues in the CDR3. Full variable domain (remainder filled in from reference TRBV5-6 and TRBJ2-7): DAGVTQSPTHLIKTRGQQVTLRCSPKSGHDTVSWYQQALGQGPQFIFQYYEEEERQRGNFPDRFSGHQFPNYSSELNVNALLLGDSALYLCASSFPAGVTWEQYFGPGTRLTVT.

The chain joins TRBV7-8 to TRBJ1-5; D ambiguous. The V end lost 1 base, the J end lost 6 bases, and 10 bases lay between the germline ends. Germline V CDR1 and CDR2: SGHVS, FQNEAQ. The length of the CDR3 is 14 residues. Written as DNA, the CDR3 is TGTGCCAGCAGCTTAGGGTTCTCGGGTCAGCCCCAGCATTTT. It encodes CASSLGFSGQPQHF.

The chain uses TRBV27 and TRBJ1-6; no clear D. V was cut by 6 bases and J by 7 bases, with 10 bases left in between. From germline, CDR1 is MNHEY and CDR2 SMNVEV (reference sequence). There are 13 residues in the CDR3. The CDR3 loop reads CASRGVNNSPLHF. In DNA, the CDR3 is TGTGCCAGCAGGGGAGTGAACAATTCACCCCTCCACTTT.

This chain connects TRBV7-2 to TRBJ2-7; 7 nucleotides align to TRBD1. The CDR3 is made up of 14 amino acids. V shed 5 bases and J 0 bases; nucleotides not matched to a gene: 4. Germline V gene lookup returns CDR1 SGHTA and CDR2 FQGNSA. The CDR3 sequence: CASSPNRGSYEQYF. The CDR3 nucleotides read TGTGCCAGCAGCCCTAACAGGGGCTCCTACGAGCAGTACTTC.

The gene calls are TRBV5-4 and TRBJ2-6; D gene unclear. The germline V gene has CDR1 SGHNT and CDR2 YYREEE (reference sequence). CDR3 length: 15 amino acids. V dropped 0 bases and J dropped 0 bases, with 4 bases sitting between them. The chain's CDR3 is CASSLGASGANVLTF. CDR3 DNA sequence: TGTGCCAGCAGCTTGGGGGCCTCTGGGGCCAACGTCCTGACTTTC.

V gene TRBV3-1 (or the pseudogene TRBV3-2) combines with J gene TRBJ1-3, with D possibly matching TRBD1 (5 bases). Germline V gene lookup returns CDR1 LGHDT and CDR2 YNNKEL (reference sequence). This CDR3 comprises 17 residues. The V end lost 6 bases, the J end lost 0 bases, and 18 bases lay between the germline ends. For the CDR3, the DNA is TGTGCCAGCAGTGCCCTAGGGGTATCGTCCTCTGGAAACACCATATATTTT. It codes for CASSALGVSSSGNTIYF.

This rearrangement joins TRBV10-3 to TRBJ1-2; 8 nucleotides line up with TRBD1. The V segment lost 4 bases and the J segment 3 bases; nucleotides outside the gene matches: 1. Germline V gene data show CDR1 as ENHRY and CDR2 as SYGVKD. This CDR3 is 13 amino acids long. The CDR3 DNA reads TGTGCCATCAGTGCGGACAGGGACTATGGCTACACCTTC. Translating it yields CAISADRDYGYTF.

This sequence joins TRBV6-5 and TRBJ2-5; 11 nucleotides align to TRBD1. V gave up 6 bases and J gave up 6 bases; unmatched junction bases: 9. The V gene's germline CDR1 is MNHEY and CDR2 SVGAGI. CDR3 length equals 15 residues. In DNA, the CDR3 is TGTGCCAGCAGGGGGGGACAGGGGGTAAAAAAGACCCAGTACTTC. This codes for CASRGGQGVKKTQYF.

The count of this clone is one. V and J are TRBV5-1 and TRBJ2-5; 12 bases are shared with TRBD2. Trimming at V came to 4 bases and at J to 5 bases, leaving 9 bases not matched to a gene. The CDR3 has 16 amino acids. The germline V gene has CDR1 SGHRS and CDR2 YFSETQ. The CDR3 protein is CASSPRTSGIGETQYF. The CDR3 DNA reads TGCGCCAGCAGCCCCCGGACTAGCGGGATCGGGGAGACCCAGTACTTC.

CDR3 protein: CASSSSRAWNTEAFF. The CDR3 DNA sequence: TGTGCCAGCAGTTCGTCGAGGGCCTGGAACACTGAAGCTTTCTTT. V gene TRBV6-6 combines with J gene TRBJ1-1; D is undetermined. Looked up from germline, CDR1 is MNHNY and CDR2 is SVGAGI (reference sequence). This CDR3 is 15 amino acids long. V was clipped by 4 bases and J by 1 base, with 13 bases between them.

This chain uses TRBV19 with TRBJ1-6; TRBD1 agrees at 7 bases. CDR1 is LNHDA and CDR2 is SQIVND in the germline V gene (reference sequence). The CDR3 sequence is 14 residues long. The ends lost 5 bases at V and 7 bases at J; junction bases unmatched: 5. DNA of the CDR3: TGTGCCAGTAGTCACAGGGGAGACAATTCACCCCTCCACTTT. Translating it yields CASSHRGDNSPLHF. The full variable domain, rest sourced from reference TRBV19 and TRBJ1-6, is DGGITQSPKYLFRKEGQNVTLSCEQNLNHDAMYWYRQDPGQGLRLIYYSQIVNDFQKGDIAEGYSVSREKKESFPLTVTSAQKNPTAFYLCASSHRGDNSPLHFGNGTRLTVT.

The J gene is TRBJ2-7, the V gene TRBV6-5; the match to TRBD1 covers 8 bases. This CDR3 has 15 residues. Germline V gene data show CDR1 as MNHEY and CDR2 as SVGAGI. With V trimmed by 6 bases and J by 0 bases, 7 bases remained unmatched. The CDR3 sequence is CASRRQGRGSYEQYF. In DNA, the CDR3 is TGTGCCAGCAGGAGACAGGGGCGAGGCTCCTACGAGCAGTACTTC.

This sequence joins TRBV3-1 (or the pseudogene TRBV3-2) and TRBJ2-1, with TRBD2 matching over 9 bases. Germline values: CDR1 LGHDT, CDR2 YNNKEL (reference sequence). This CDR3 has 14 amino acids. With 6 bases clipped from V and 6 bases from J, the junction kept 6 bases outside the gene matches. The CDR3 coding sequence is TGTGCCAGCAGGAGGACTAGCGAGAGCAATGAGCAGTTCTTC. Encoded protein: CASRRTSESNEQFF.

The V call is TRBV5-4, the J call TRBJ1-2; possibly TRBD1 for D (6 bases). The germline V gene has CDR1 SGHNT and CDR2 YYREEE (reference sequence). The V end lost 2 bases, the J end lost 7 bases, and 18 bases lay between the germline ends. The length of the CDR3 is 15 residues. In DNA form, the CDR3 reads TGTGCCAGCAGCTTAAAAGGGGGTTTACTCTCTGGCTACACCTTC. This gives the protein CASSLKGGLLSGYTF. The full variable domain, completed using reference TRBV5-4 and TRBJ1-2, is ETGVTQSPTHLIKTRGQQVTLRCSSQSGHNTVSWYQQALGQGPQFIFQYYREEENGRGNFPPRFSGLQFPNYSSELNVNALELDDSALYLCASSLKGGLLSGYTFGSGTRLTVV.

V and J are TRBV21-1 and TRBJ2-1; TRBD2, the table's D call, was not compared with the DNA. TRBV21-1 is shown as a pseudogene. This CDR3 contains 18 residues. CDR3 protein: CASSKGLAHPPGYNEQFF. The CDR3 bases are TGTGCCAGCAGCAAAGGTCTGGCCCACCCGCCGGGTTACAATGAGCAGTTCTTC.

V usage is TRBV6-5 and J usage is TRBJ2-2; TRBD1 might be the D (6 bases). The CDR3 extends over 14 amino acids. Trimming took 7 bases from V and 0 from J, leaving 9 bases between them. Per the germline V gene, CDR1 is MNHEY and CDR2 is SVGAGI. The CDR3 is CASTQGANTGELFF. The CDR3 DNA reads TGTGCCAGCACACAGGGAGCGAACACCGGGGAGCTGTTTTTT.

The rearrangement links TRBV5-4 to TRBJ2-3; the match to TRBD2 covers 13 bases. Germline V CDR1 and CDR2: SGHNT, YYREEE (reference sequence). V was pared by 4 bases and J by 2 bases, with 4 bases of the junction left unmatched. The CDR3 is 16 residues long. The CDR3 reads CASSPGLAGFTDTQYF. The CDR3 DNA sequence: TGTGCCAGCAGCCCGGGACTAGCGGGGTTCACAGATACGCAGTATTTT.

V and J are TRBV11-2 and TRBJ1-5; 7 bases map to TRBD1. From germline, CDR1 is SGHAT and CDR2 FQNNGV. The V segment lost 8 bases and the J segment 0 bases; nucleotides outside the gene matches: 10. CDR3 length: 16 residues. The CDR3 DNA follows: TGTGCCAGCTCCCCCGGGACAGCGCATAGCAATCAGCCCCAGCATTTT. Protein product: CASSPGTAHSNQPQHF. The variable domain in full, with the rest retrieved from reference TRBV11-2 and TRBJ1-5, is EAGVAQSPRYKIIEKRQSVAFWCNPISGHATLYWYQQILGQGPKLLIQFQNNGVVDDSQLPKDRFSAERLKGVDSTLKIQPAKLEDSAVYLCASSPGTAHSNQPQHFGDGTRLSIL.

This clone showed up just once. The rearrangement links TRBV28 to TRBJ1-5; D is unresolved. V lost 1 base and J lost 6, with 13 bases in between. Looked up from germline, CDR1 is MDHEN and CDR2 is SYDVKM. This CDR3 is 15 amino acids long. The CDR3 sequence: CASSLSGGVGQPQHF. DNA of the CDR3: TGTGCCAGCAGTTTATCCGGCGGAGTGGGTCAGCCCCAGCATTTT.

The chain has TRBV5-4 and TRBJ1-1, with TRBD1 identical over 11 bases. Germline V gene lookup returns CDR1 SGHNT and CDR2 YYREEE (reference sequence). V gave up 0 bases and J gave up 6 bases; unmatched junction bases: 10. The CDR3 length is 17 residues. The CDR3 DNA reads as TGTGCCAGCAGCTTGGCGGGACAGGGGGGCGATCGGGCTGAAGCTTTCTTT. This encodes CASSLAGQGGDRAEAFF.

This chain connects TRBV5-1 to TRBJ2-7, with TRBD2 matching 11 bases. Germline loops: CDR1 SGHRS, CDR2 YFSETQ. This CDR3 has 16 residues. V was clipped by 2 bases and J by 4 bases; unmatched bases: 8. Written as DNA, the CDR3 is TGCGCCAGCAGCTTCCCCCCTAGCGGGAGGTTGTACGAGCAGTACTTC. Its translation: CASSFPPSGRLYEQYF.

V usage is TRBV5-6 and J usage is TRBJ2-1; D uncertain. Trimming cost V 2 bases and J 8 bases, with 14 bases left between them. Germline assignment: CDR1 SGHDT and CDR2 YYEEEE. This CDR3 is built from 14 residues. As DNA, the CDR3 is TGTGCCAGCAGCTTTTCCGGTGCGCTCTATGAGCAGTTCTTC. It codes for CASSFSGALYEQFF.

V is TRBV6-6 and J is TRBJ1-6, with D perhaps TRBD1 (6 bases). This CDR3 region has 13 residues. Germline CDR1 MNHNY, CDR2 SVGAGI (reference sequence). V lost 5 bases and J 5 bases, leaving 7 bases between the germline ends. CDR3: CASSRQDNSPLHF. CDR3 DNA sequence: TGTGCCAGCAGTCGACAGGATAATTCACCCCTCCACTTT.

The gene calls are TRBV7-9 and TRBJ2-5; 13 positions agree with TRBD2. The J segment lost 3 bases and the V segment lost 5 bases, leaving 9 bases of the junction unmatched. CDR1 and CDR2 from the germline V gene are SEHNR and FQNEAQ (reference sequence). CDR3 size: 17 residues. The CDR3 loop is CASSQPTGTSGKETQYF. CDR3 coding DNA: TGTGCCAGCAGCCAGCCCACCGGGACTAGCGGGAAAGAGACCCAGTACTTC.